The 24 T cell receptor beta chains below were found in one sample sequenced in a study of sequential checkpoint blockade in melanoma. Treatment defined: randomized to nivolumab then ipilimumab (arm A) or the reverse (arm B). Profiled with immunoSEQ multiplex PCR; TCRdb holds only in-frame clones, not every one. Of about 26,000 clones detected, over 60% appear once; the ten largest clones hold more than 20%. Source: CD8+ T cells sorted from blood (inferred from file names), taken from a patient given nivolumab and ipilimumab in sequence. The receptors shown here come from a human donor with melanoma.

The CDR3 here is CATSTGERGKALRAAQYF. The DNA for the CDR3 is TGTGCCACCAGCACCGGCGAGCGCGGGAAGGCGCTAAGAGCGGCGCAGTATTTT. The V and J genes are TRBV15 and TRBJ2-3, with D perhaps TRBD2 (6 bases). Trimming took off 4 bases at V and 10 bases at J, with 30 bases between the two ends. The CDR3 covers 18 residues. The germline CDR1 and CDR2 sequences are LNHNV and YYDKDF (reference sequence).

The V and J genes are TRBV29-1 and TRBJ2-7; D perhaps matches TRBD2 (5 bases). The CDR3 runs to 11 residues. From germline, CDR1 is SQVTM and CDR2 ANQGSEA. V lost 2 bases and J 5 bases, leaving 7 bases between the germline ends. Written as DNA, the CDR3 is TGCAGCGTTGAAAGGGAGAACGAGCAGTACTTC. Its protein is CSVERENEQYF.

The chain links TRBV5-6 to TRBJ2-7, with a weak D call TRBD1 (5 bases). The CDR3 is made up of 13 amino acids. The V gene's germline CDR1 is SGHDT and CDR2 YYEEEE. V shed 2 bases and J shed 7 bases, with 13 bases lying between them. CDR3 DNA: TGTGCCAGCAGCTTCCAGCAGGGCAGAGAGCAGTACTTC. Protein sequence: CASSFQQGREQYF.

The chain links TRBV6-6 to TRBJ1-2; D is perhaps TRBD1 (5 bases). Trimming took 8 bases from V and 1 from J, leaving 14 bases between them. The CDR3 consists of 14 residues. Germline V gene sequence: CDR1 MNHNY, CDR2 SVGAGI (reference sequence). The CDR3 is CASGLGVFNYGYTF. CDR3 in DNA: TGTGCCAGCGGCTTAGGGGTGTTTAACTATGGCTACACCTTC.

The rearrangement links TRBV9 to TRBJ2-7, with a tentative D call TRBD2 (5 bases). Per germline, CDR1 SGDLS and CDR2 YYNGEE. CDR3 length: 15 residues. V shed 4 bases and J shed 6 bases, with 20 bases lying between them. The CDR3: CASSPSGRVNVEQYF. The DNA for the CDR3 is TGTGCCAGCAGCCCCTCGGGAAGGGTTAACGTCGAGCAGTACTTC.

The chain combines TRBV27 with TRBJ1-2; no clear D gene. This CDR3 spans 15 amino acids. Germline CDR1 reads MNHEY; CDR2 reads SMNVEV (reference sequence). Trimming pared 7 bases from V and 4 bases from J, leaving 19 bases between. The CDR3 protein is CASKLGAGTIYGYTF. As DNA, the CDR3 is TGTGCCAGCAAATTGGGCGCAGGCACAATCTATGGCTACACCTTC.

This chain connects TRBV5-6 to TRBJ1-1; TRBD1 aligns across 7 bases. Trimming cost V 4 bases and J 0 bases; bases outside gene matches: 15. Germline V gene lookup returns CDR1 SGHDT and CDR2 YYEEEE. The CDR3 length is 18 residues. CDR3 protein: CASSTKTGPFSLNTEAFF. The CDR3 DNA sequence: TGTGCCAGCAGCACCAAGACAGGGCCCTTTTCTCTGAACACTGAAGCTTTCTTT. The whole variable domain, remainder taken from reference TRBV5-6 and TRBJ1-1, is DAGVTQSPTHLIKTRGQQVTLRCSPKSGHDTVSWYQQALGQGPQFIFQYYEEEERQRGNFPDRFSGHQFPNYSSELNVNALLLGDSALYLCASSTKTGPFSLNTEAFFGQGTRLTVV.

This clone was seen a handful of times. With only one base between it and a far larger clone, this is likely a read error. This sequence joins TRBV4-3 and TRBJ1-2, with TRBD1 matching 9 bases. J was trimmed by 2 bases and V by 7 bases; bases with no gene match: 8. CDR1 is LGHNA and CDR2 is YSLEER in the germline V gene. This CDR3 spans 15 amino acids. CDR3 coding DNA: TGCGCCAGCAACCACGGACAGGGGATGAACTATGGCTACACCTTC. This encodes CASNHGQGMNYGYTF.

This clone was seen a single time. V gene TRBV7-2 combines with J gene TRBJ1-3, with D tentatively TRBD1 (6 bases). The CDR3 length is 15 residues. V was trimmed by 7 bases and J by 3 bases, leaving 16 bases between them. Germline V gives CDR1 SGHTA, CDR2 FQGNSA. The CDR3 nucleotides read TGTGCCAGCACCCTCAGGGGTTTTAGTGGAAACACCATATATTTT. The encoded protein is CASTLRGFSGNTIYF.

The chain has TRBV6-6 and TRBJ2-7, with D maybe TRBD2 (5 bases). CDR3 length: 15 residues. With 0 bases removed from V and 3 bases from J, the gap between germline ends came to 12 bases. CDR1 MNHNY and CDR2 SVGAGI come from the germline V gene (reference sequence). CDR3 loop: CASSYSGSGGYEQYF. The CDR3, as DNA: TGTGCCAGCAGTTACTCGGGGTCCGGAGGCTACGAGCAGTACTTC.

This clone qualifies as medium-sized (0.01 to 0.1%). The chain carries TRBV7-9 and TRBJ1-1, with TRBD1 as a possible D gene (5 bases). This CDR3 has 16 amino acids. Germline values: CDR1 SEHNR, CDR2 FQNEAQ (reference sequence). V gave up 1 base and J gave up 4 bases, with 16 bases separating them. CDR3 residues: CASSLVVREVRTEAFF. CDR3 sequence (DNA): TGTGCCAGCAGCTTAGTGGTCAGGGAGGTGCGCACTGAAGCTTTCTTT.

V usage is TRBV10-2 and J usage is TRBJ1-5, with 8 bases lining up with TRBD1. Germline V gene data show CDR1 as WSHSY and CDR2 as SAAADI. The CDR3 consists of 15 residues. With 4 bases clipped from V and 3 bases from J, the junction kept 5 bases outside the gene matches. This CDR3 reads CASSGAGGFNQPQHF. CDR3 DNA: TGCGCCAGCAGTGGGGCAGGGGGCTTCAATCAGCCCCAGCATTTT.

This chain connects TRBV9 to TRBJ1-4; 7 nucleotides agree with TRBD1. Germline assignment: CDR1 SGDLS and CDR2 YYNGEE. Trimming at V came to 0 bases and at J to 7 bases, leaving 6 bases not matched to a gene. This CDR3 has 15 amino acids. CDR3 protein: CASSVAEGGGEKLFF. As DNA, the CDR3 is TGTGCCAGCAGCGTAGCCGAAGGGGGCGGTGAAAAACTGTTTTTT.

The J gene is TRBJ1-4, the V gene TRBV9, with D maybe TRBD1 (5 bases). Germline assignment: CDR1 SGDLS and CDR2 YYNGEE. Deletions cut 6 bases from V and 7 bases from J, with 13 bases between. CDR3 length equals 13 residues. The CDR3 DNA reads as TGTGCCAGCACCCGGGGGGGGTCTGAAAAACTGTTTTTT. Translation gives CASTRGGSEKLFF.

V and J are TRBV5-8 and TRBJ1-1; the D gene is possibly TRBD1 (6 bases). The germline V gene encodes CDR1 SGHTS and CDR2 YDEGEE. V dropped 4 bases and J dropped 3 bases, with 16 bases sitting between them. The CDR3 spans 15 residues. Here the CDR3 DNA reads TGTGCCAGCAGCCCGCAGGGACAACAGGACACTGAAGCTTTCTTT. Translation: CASSPQGQQDTEAFF.

The chain's CDR3 is CASTPGSYNEQFF. The CDR3 DNA sequence: TGTGCCAGCACACCGGGATCCTACAATGAGCAGTTCTTC. The chain has TRBV6-6 and TRBJ2-1; D might be TRBD2 (5 bases). Between the trimmed V and J ends, which lost 7 bases and 1 base, there was a span of 8 bases. Per germline, CDR1 MNHNY and CDR2 SVGAGI (reference sequence). The CDR3 has 13 residues.

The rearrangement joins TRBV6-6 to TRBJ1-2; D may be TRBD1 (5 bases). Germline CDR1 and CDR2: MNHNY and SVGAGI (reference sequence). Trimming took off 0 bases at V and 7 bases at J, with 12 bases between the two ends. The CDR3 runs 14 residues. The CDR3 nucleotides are TGTGCCAGCAGTTACTCTCCGGACATGGGTGGCTACACCTTC. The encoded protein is CASSYSPDMGGYTF.

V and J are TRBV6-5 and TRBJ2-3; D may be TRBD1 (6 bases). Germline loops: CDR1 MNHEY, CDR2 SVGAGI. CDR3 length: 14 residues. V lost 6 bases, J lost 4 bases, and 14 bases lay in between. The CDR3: CASRLQGAADTQYF. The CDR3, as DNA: TGTGCCAGCAGATTACAGGGTGCTGCAGATACGCAGTATTTT.

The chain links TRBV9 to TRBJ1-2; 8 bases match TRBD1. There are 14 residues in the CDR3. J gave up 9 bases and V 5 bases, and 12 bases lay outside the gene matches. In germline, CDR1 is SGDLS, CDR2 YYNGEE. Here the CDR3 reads CASRVGQGSHSYTF. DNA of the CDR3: TGTGCCAGCAGAGTCGGACAGGGAAGCCACAGCTACACCTTC.

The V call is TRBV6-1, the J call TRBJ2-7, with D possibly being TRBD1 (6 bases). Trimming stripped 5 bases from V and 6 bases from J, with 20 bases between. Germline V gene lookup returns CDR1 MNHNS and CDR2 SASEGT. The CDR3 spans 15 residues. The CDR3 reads CASSRGSQTPLEQYF. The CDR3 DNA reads TGTGCCAGCAGTAGGGGGTCTCAGACTCCTCTCGAGCAGTACTTC.

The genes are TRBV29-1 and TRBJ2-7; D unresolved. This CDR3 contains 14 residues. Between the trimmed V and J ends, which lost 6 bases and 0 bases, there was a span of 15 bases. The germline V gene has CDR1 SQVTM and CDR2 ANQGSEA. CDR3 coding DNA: TGCAGCGTCGCCTCGACTGTGCGCTCCTACGAGCAGTACTTC. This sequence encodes CSVASTVRSYEQYF.

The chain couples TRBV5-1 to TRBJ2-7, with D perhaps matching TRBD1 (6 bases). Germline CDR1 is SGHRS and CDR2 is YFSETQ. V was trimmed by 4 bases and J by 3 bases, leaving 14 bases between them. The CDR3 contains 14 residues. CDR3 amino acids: CASSEDRSYYEQYF. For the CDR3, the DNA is TGCGCCAGCAGCGAAGACAGGAGCTACTACGAGCAGTACTTC.

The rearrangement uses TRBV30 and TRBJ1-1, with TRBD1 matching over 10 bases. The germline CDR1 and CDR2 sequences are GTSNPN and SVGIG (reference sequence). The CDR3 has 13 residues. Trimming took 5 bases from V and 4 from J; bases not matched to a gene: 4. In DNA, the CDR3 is TGTGCCTGGGGGACAGGGGCGCGCACTGAAGCTTTCTTT. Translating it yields CAWGTGARTEAFF.

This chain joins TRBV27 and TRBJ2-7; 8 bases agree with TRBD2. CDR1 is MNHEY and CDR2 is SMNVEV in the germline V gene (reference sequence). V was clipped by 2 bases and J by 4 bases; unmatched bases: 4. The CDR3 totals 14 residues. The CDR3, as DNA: TGTGCCAGCAGTTTACGAGGCGGGAGGTACGAGCAGTACTTC. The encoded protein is CASSLRGGRYEQYF.